This T cell receptor (beta chain) originates from a study of immune evolution from preneoplasia to lung adenocarcinoma. Study-level background: HLA loss of heterozygosity: approximately 7.5% AIS, roughly 15% MIA, 30% to 35% ADC, none AAH. Broader study findings: Later-stage lesions appeared to have more T cells, more diversity, less clonality.

Per germline, CDR1 LNHDA and CDR2 SQIVND (reference sequence). The CDR3 is made up of 13 amino acids. V lost 7 bases and J lost 6; bases outside the gene matches: 5. Patient tissue came from resections in Japan or China, 2014–2017. Two lung cancer pathologists independently confirmed each histologic diagnosis. Points on this clone: Antigen unknown.

Clones were read by immunoSEQ multiplex PCR, and TCRdb kept only the in-frame ones, dropping some. The data show roughly 6,000 clones, about 81% seen once. Input material: FFPE invasive lung adenocarcinoma tissue. The sequence was obtained from a person aged 50-59 years with lung adenocarcinoma. The chain has TRBV19 and TRBJ2-7; 11 nucleotides agree with TRBD1. The CDR3: CASNRDRGTEQYF. The CDR3 DNA reads TGTGCCAGTAACCGGGACAGGGGGACCGAGCAGTACTTC.